This is a list of T cell receptor beta chains from one sample in a study of blood T cell repertoires in COVID-19. Here immunoSEQ multiplex PCR was the method, and the copy in TCRdb shows in-frame clones only, minus some. Counted here are 120,000 or so clones, around 80% occurring once; the ten biggest clones make up approximately 5.8%. Sample: peripheral blood. Source of these receptors: a man older than 75 with active or convalescent COVID-19. CDR3s include the opening cysteine and the closing phenylalanine or tryptophan. D genes are given only for firm matches. Size is stated for part of the rows, as once, few or many counts, or as a class when the clone is expanded.

-	TRBV5-4	TRBJ2-7	14	-	CASSAGNLYYEQYF	TGTGCCAGCAGCGCAGGGAACCTGTACTACGAGCAGTACTTC
-	TRBV6-5	TRBJ2-3	16	TRBD2	CASSYSPPTGGDTQYF	TGTGCCAGCAGTTACAGCCCACCCACGGGGGGAGATACGCAGTATTTT
-	TRBV4-1	TRBJ2-3	14	-	CASSQDPMTGTQYF	TGCGCCAGCAGCCAAGATCCCATGACAGGTACGCAGTATTTT
-	TRBV5-1	TRBJ2-3	16	-	CASSLVRGRSTDTQYF	TGCGCCAGCAGCTTGGTGCGGGGGCGAAGCACAGATACGCAGTATTTT
-	TRBV6-1	TRBJ1-3	17	-	CASSEVAGGASGNTIYF	TGTGCCAGCAGTGAAGTTGCTGGGGGCGCTTCTGGAAACACCATATATTTT
-	TRBV23-1	TRBJ2-1	20	-	CASSHPGVPRGRGADNEQFF	TGCGCCAGCAGTCACCCGGGTGTCCCCAGGGGACGGGGGGCGGACAATGAGCAGTTCTTC
-	TRBV5-8	TRBJ2-3	14	TRBD1	CASILTGTGDTQYF	TGTGCCAGCATCCTAACCGGGACAGGGGATACGCAGTATTTT
-	TRBV5-1	TRBJ2-5	13	-	CASSLGVAETQYF	TGCGCCAGCAGCCTTGGCGTAGCGGAGACCCAGTACTTC
-	TRBV9	TRBJ1-1	15	-	CASSAAGRGSTEAFF	TGTGCCAGCAGCGCAGCGGGGCGGGGGAGCACTGAAGCTTTCTTT
-	TRBV19	TRBJ1-5	18	-	CASSIAPGHRRGNQPQHF	TGTGCCAGTAGTATAGCCCCGGGACATCGAAGGGGCAATCAGCCCCAGCATTTT
-	TRBV4-3	TRBJ2-1	16	-	CASSQGGPHLDNEQFF	TGCGCCAGCAGCCAAGGAGGCCCCCACCTAGACAATGAGCAGTTCTTC
once	TRBV6-1	TRBJ2-7	15	TRBD1	CASSERTGLLGEQYF	TGTGCCAGCAGTGAAAGGACAGGGCTGCTGGGGGAGCAGTACTTC
-	TRBV27	TRBJ1-1	12	-	CASSDRGTEAFF	TGTGCCAGCAGTGATAGGGGCACTGAAGCTTTCTTT
-	TRBV19	TRBJ1-1	14	-	CASSTPQAGVEAFF	TGTGCCAGTAGTACCCCCCAAGCAGGGGTAGAGGCTTTCTTT
-	TRBV5-1	TRBJ1-2	14	TRBD1	CASSGDRGDYGYTF	TGCGCCAGCAGCGGGGACAGGGGGGACTATGGCTACACCTTC
-	TRBV27	TRBJ1-4	14	TRBD1	CASSRTGGGEKLFF	TGTGCCAGCAGCCGCACAGGGGGAGGTGAAAAACTGTTTTTT
-	TRBV10-3	TRBJ2-3	13	TRBD1	CAHGQGFTDTQYF	TGTGCCCATGGACAGGGATTCACAGATACGCAGTATTTT
once	TRBV18	TRBJ2-2	15	TRBD1	CASSSQTGSSGELFF	TGTGCCAGCTCATCCCAGACAGGGTCTTCCGGGGAGCTGTTTTTT
-	TRBV15	TRBJ2-5	13	-	CATSRGGKETQYF	TGTGCCACCAGCAGGGGCGGGAAAGAGACCCAGTACTTC
-	TRBV7-6	TRBJ1-4	14	-	CASSLLAQGGKLFF	TGTGCCAGCAGCCTTCTGGCGCAGGGAGGAAAACTGTTTTTT
-	TRBV6-5	TRBJ2-7	13	-	CASRRHQNYEQYF	TGTGCCAGCAGGCGACATCAGAATTACGAGCAGTACTTC
-	TRBV13	TRBJ2-3	16	TRBD2	CASSRRLAGGEDTQYF	TGTGCCAGCAGCCGCCGGTTAGCGGGGGGTGAAGATACGCAGTATTTT
-	TRBV19	TRBJ2-6	15	TRBD1	CASSVQGSGANVLTF	TGTGCCAGTAGTGTACAGGGGTCTGGGGCCAACGTCCTGACTTTC
-	TRBV6-6	TRBJ1-1	14	-	CASQPPGGNTEAFF	TGTGCCAGCCAACCACCGGGGGGGAACACTGAAGCTTTCTTT
-	TRBV2	TRBJ2-1	12	TRBD1	CASSGQGNEQFF	TGTGCCAGCAGTGGACAGGGCAATGAGCAGTTCTTC
-	TRBV12-3/TRBV12-4	TRBJ2-3	13	-	CASSPDRGDTQYF	TGTGCCAGCAGTCCCGACCGAGGAGATACGCAGTATTTT
-	TRBV4-3	TRBJ2-3	13	-	CASSQGGSDTQYF	TGCGCCAGCAGCCAAGGCGGGTCAGATACGCAGTATTTT
-	TRBV5-1	TRBJ2-5	16	-	CASSLGRLASEETQYF	TGCGCCAGCAGCTTGGGTCGGCTAGCGTCCGAAGAGACCCAGTACTTC
-	TRBV2	TRBJ2-1	16	TRBD1	CASRPKRGQGADEQFF	TGTGCCAGCAGGCCAAAGAGGGGGCAGGGGGCAGATGAGCAGTTCTTC
-	TRBV7-3	TRBJ2-1	15	TRBD1	CASSSPGGAGNEQFF	TGTGCCAGCAGCTCCCCAGGGGGCGCGGGTAATGAGCAGTTCTTC
once	TRBV18	TRBJ1-6	15	TRBD1	CASSPRDSQNSPLHF	TGTGCCAGCTCACCAAGGGACAGCCAGAATTCACCCCTCCACTTT
-	TRBV6-5	TRBJ1-5	13	-	CASSYQGGQPQHF	TGTGCCAGCAGTTACCAGGGCGGTCAGCCCCAGCATTTT
-	TRBV6-4	TRBJ2-2	14	TRBD1	CASSEQGSTGELFF	TGTGCCAGCAGTGAACAGGGGTCCACCGGGGAGCTGTTTTTT
few	TRBV28	TRBJ2-1	19	TRBD2	CASSNRGSGGRSSYNEQFF	TGTGCCAGCAGTAACAGAGGTAGCGGGGGGCGAAGCTCCTACAATGAGCAGTTCTTC
-	TRBV18	TRBJ1-4	15	-	CASSPVIQGNEKLFF	TGTGCCAGCTCACCAGTCATACAGGGTAATGAAAAACTGTTTTTT
-	TRBV3-1/TRBV3-2	TRBJ1-5	17	TRBD1	CASSRGGGRDPFQPQHF	TGTGCCAGCAGCAGAGGAGGGGGCAGGGACCCCTTCCAGCCCCAGCATTTT
-	TRBV2	TRBJ1-5	14	TRBD1	CASSWGDRGQPQHF	TGTGCCAGCAGTTGGGGGGACAGGGGTCAGCCCCAGCATTTT
-	TRBV19	TRBJ2-3	16	-	CASSMGEGRSTDTQYF	TGTGCCAGTAGTATGGGAGAGGGCAGGAGCACAGATACGCAGTATTTT
few	TRBV4-1	TRBJ1-5	17	-	CASSPETAKNSNQPQHF	TGCGCCAGCAGCCCCGAGACAGCAAAAAATAGCAATCAGCCCCAGCATTTT
once	TRBV29-1	TRBJ2-7	14	-	CSVEFLGQLNEQYF	TGCAGCGTTGAATTTCTAGGACAGCTCAACGAGCAGTACTTC
-	TRBV18	TRBJ2-1	16	TRBD1	CASSPPMPGGYNEQFF	TGTGCCAGCTCACCACCCATGCCAGGGGGCTACAATGAGCAGTTCTTC